Shown below are 5 T cell receptor beta chains from a single sample sequenced in a study of T cells in Graves' hyperthyroidism and ophthalmopathy (dated by TCRdb to between 2019 and 2020). The method was multiplex PCR. Sequencing was carried out with an Illumina HiSeq 2000. Amplification of TCR beta CDR3 regions was carried out from RNA transcripts. The TCR CDR3 was subjected to a first round of RT-PCR using the HTBI primer set and the Qiagen OneStep RT-PCR kit. TCRdb redid the processing of the public reads, applying fastp at Q25 and MiXCR, and retained in-frame beta chains. Each CDR3 protein appears once, grouped with its most common genes and DNA. In all, the sample holds 480,000 or so distinct CDR3 sequences, and approximately 49% of those were seen once. About two fifths of the sample goes to the ten largest clones. The sequencing sample was made of peripheral blood or thyroid tissue (not recorded which). The receptors shown here come from an adult woman with Graves' disease, either hyperthyroidism or ophthalmopathy (not recorded which).

This clonotype was observed many times. The V call is TRBV7-2, the J call TRBJ1-3; D is unresolved. Germline V gives CDR1 SGHTA, CDR2 FQGNSA. V lost 3 bases to trimming and J lost 4 bases, with 10 bases between them. This CDR3 spans 14 amino acids. This CDR3 reads CASSLRAEGNTIYF. The CDR3 DNA sequence: TGTGCCAGCAGCTTGCGAGCGGAAGGAAACACCATATATTTT.

The CDR3 here is CSAYRGVGEQYF. The CDR3 DNA follows: TGCAGTGCCTATCGGGGGGTCGGAGAGCAGTACTTC. The rearrangement links TRBV20-1 to TRBJ2-7; 7 bases fit TRBD2. Germline V gives CDR1 DFQATT, CDR2 SNEGSKA (reference sequence). J lost 7 bases, V lost 6 bases, and 9 bases had no gene match. CDR3 length: 12 residues.

This clonotype was recorded many times. The chain joins TRBV4-2 to TRBJ1-5; tentatively, D is TRBD1 (5 bases). Germline CDR1 is LGHNA and CDR2 is YNFKEQ. The CDR3 consists of 17 residues. The V and J ends lost 1 base and 0 bases respectively, with 13 bases between them. CDR3: CASSQVTGLYSNQPQHF. The CDR3 region has the DNA TGTGCCAGCAGCCAAGTGACGGGACTCTATAGCAATCAGCCCCAGCATTTT.

The chain joins TRBV14 to TRBJ2-7; TRBD2 agrees at 11 bases. Germline CDR1 reads SGHDN; CDR2 reads FVKESK. Trimming removed 0 bases from V and 2 bases from J; junction bases left unmatched: 15. This CDR3 has 20 amino acids. CDR3 protein: CASSQDSWKPGTSGPYEQYF. As DNA, the CDR3 is TGTGCCAGCAGCCAAGATTCTTGGAAACCCGGGACTAGCGGCCCCTACGAGCAGTACTTC.

V is TRBV20-1 and J is TRBJ1-1; no definite D call. V was pared by 3 bases and J by 0 bases, with 8 bases between. Germline V gives CDR1 DFQATT, CDR2 SNEGSKA (reference sequence). This CDR3 is 13 amino acids long. CDR3 region: CSASPDVNTEAFF. CDR3 in DNA: TGCAGTGCTAGTCCCGATGTGAACACTGAAGCTTTCTTT.